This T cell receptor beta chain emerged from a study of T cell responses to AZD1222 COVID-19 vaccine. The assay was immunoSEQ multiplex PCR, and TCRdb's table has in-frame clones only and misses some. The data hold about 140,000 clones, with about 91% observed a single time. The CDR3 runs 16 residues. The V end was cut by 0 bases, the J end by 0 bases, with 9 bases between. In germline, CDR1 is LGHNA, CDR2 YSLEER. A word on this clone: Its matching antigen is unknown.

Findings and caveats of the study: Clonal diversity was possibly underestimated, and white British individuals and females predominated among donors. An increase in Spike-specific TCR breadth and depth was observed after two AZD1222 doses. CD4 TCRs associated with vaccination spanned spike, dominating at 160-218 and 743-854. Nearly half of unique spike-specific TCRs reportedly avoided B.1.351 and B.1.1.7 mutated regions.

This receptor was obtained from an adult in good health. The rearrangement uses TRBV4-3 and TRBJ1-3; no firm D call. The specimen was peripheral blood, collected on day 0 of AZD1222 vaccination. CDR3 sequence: CASSQDRLSSGNTIYF. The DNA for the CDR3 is TGCGCCAGCAGCCAAGATCGTCTAAGCTCTGGAAACACCATATATTTT.